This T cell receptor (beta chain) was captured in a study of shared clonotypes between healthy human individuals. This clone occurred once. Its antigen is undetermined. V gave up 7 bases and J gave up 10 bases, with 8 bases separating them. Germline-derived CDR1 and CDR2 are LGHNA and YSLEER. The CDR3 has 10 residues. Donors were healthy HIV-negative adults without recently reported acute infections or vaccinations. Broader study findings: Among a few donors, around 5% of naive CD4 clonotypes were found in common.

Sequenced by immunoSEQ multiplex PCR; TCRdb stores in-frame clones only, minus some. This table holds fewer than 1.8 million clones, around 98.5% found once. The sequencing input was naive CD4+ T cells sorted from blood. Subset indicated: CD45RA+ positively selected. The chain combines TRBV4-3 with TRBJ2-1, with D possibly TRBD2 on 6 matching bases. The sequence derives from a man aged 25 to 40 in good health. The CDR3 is CASKLAEQFF. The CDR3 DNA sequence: TGCGCCAGCAAACTAGCCGAGCAGTTCTTC.